These 30 T cell receptor beta chains were sequenced from one sample in a study of cytomegalovirus exposure and HLA in healthy donors. The PCR had 60 Vbeta and 13 Jbeta primers. Some clones are missing from TCRdb's copy, which holds only in-frame ones; the method was immunoSEQ multiplex PCR. The data contain approximately 96,000 clones, around 72% of them singletons. The source material was PBMCs. Receptor source: a male donor in good health and CMV-seronegative.

This rearrangement joins TRBV7-2 to TRBJ1-1, with D possibly matching TRBD1 (5 bases). Germline V gene lookup returns CDR1 SGHTA and CDR2 FQGNSA. Trimming removed 6 bases from V and 4 bases from J, with 12 bases in between. This CDR3 spans 13 amino acids. The CDR3: CASRRQGGTEAFF. In DNA, the CDR3 is TGTGCCAGCAGACGCCAGGGTGGCACTGAAGCTTTCTTT.

This chain joins TRBV30 and TRBJ1-1; TRBD1 agrees at 11 bases. V gave up 4 bases and J gave up 3 bases; unmatched junction bases: 4. Germline V gene sequence: CDR1 GTSNPN, CDR2 SVGIG (reference sequence). CDR3 size: 14 residues. The DNA of the CDR3 is TGTGCCTGGACCGGGACAGGGGGTTACACTGAAGCTTTCTTT. Translating gives CAWTGTGGYTEAFF.

Written as DNA, the CDR3 is TGTGCCAGCCGGGACAGGTGGAGGCAGTACTTC. This translates into CASRDRWRQYF. The V and J genes are TRBV6-5 and TRBJ2-4; the match to TRBD1 covers 8 bases. V lost 8 bases to trimming and J lost 13 bases; unmatched junction nucleotides: 7. This CDR3 spans 11 amino acids. Germline V gene lookup returns CDR1 MNHEY and CDR2 SVGAGI.

The J gene is TRBJ2-7, the V gene TRBV7-9; possible D gene TRBD2, 6 bases. V dropped 3 bases and J dropped 2 bases, with 11 bases sitting between them. In germline, CDR1 is SEHNR, CDR2 FQNEAQ (reference sequence). The CDR3 runs to 14 residues. CDR3 in amino acids: CASSFPPGAYEQYF. CDR3 nucleotide sequence: TGTGCCAGCAGCTTCCCCCCGGGGGCCTACGAGCAGTACTTC.

The chain combines TRBV5-1 with TRBJ2-5; no clear D. The V gene's germline CDR1 is SGHRS and CDR2 YFSETQ. The CDR3 totals 15 residues. Trimming cost V 0 bases and J 2 bases, with 11 bases left between them. CDR3 nucleotides: TGCGCCAGCAGCTTGGCGGGTCAGCCTCAAGAGACCCAGTACTTC. It translates to CASSLAGQPQETQYF.

The V gene is TRBV6-4, the J gene TRBJ2-3; 7 nucleotides line up with TRBD2. Germline V gene lookup returns CDR1 MRHNA and CDR2 SNTAGT. The CDR3 consists of 14 residues. Trimming at V came to 3 bases and at J to 3 bases, leaving 3 bases not matched to a gene. CDR3 in amino acids: CASSETGGTDTQYF. The CDR3 nucleotides read TGTGCCAGCAGTGAGACGGGGGGAACAGATACGCAGTATTTT.

The CDR3 region has the DNA TGTGCCAGCAGTGAAGCGAGGATAACAGGTCTAACGAGCACTGAAGCTTTCTTT. Its protein product is CASSEARITGLTSTEAFF. This chain links TRBV2 with TRBJ1-1, with D tentatively TRBD1 (5 bases). The germline gives CDR1 SNHLY, CDR2 FYNNEI. Deletions cut 0 bases from V and 4 bases from J, with 21 bases between. This CDR3 contains 18 residues.

A note on this clone: One junction end does not reproduce the germline sequence, and a read error may be involved. The chain couples TRBV7-3 to TRBJ2-7, with 10 bases lining up with TRBD2. The CDR3 is made up of 15 amino acids. CDR1 SGHTA and CDR2 FQGTGA come from the germline V gene. The CDR3 DNA follows: TGTGCCAGCAGTTTAAAGCGGGAGGGCCGATACGAGCAGTACTTC. Residues: CASSLKREGRYEQYF.

This clone has only a few counts. The J gene is TRBJ2-7, the V gene TRBV5-1; maybe TRBD1 (6 bases). The CDR3 spans 15 residues. CDR1 SGHRS and CDR2 YFSETQ come from the germline V gene. Trimming pared 5 bases from V and 3 bases from J, leaving 18 bases between. CDR3 nucleotides: TGCGCCAGCAGTGAGAGTGACAGGTTCTACTACGAGCAGTACTTC. Translating gives CASSESDRFYYEQYF.

The genes are TRBV27 and TRBJ1-4; D call uncertain. V shed 0 bases and J shed 8 bases, with 13 bases lying between them. Germline V gives CDR1 MNHEY, CDR2 SMNVEV (reference sequence). The CDR3 loop spans 15 amino acids. CDR3 in amino acids: CASSLSGVGSEKLFF. The CDR3 DNA reads as TGTGCCAGCAGTTTATCCGGGGTGGGGTCCGAAAAACTGTTTTTT.

The rearrangement links TRBV27 to TRBJ1-5; a weak D match, TRBD1 (5 bases). Trimming took 3 bases from V and 1 from J, leaving 13 bases between them. Germline CDR1 and CDR2: MNHEY and SMNVEV (reference sequence). CDR3 length equals 16 residues. The CDR3 spells CASSFRPGLSNQPQHF. DNA for the CDR3: TGTGCCAGCAGTTTTCGCCCAGGGCTGAGCAATCAGCCCCAGCATTTT.

Only one count was recorded for this clone. The CDR3 DNA sequence: TGCGCCAGCAGACCGACAGACTCCTACGAGCAGTACTTC. Protein product: CASRPTDSYEQYF. The chain uses TRBV5-1 and TRBJ2-7, with D possibly being TRBD1 (5 bases). CDR3 length: 13 residues. V was cut by 5 bases and J by 0 bases, with 9 bases left in between. Germline lookup yields CDR1 SGHRS and CDR2 YFSETQ.

The genes are TRBV28 and TRBJ1-2, with a weak D call TRBD1 (5 bases). CDR3 length: 13 amino acids. Germline V lookup: CDR1 MDHEN, CDR2 SYDVKM. With 2 bases removed from V and 2 bases from J, the gap between germline ends came to 6 bases. CDR3 in amino acids: CASSLDSNYGYTF. DNA for the CDR3: TGTGCCAGCAGTTTAGACAGCAACTATGGCTACACCTTC.

This chain connects TRBV7-9 to TRBJ1-4, with D hard to call. The germline V gene has CDR1 SEHNR and CDR2 FQNEAQ (reference sequence). V dropped 4 bases and J dropped 4 bases, with 4 bases sitting between them. This CDR3 contains 12 residues. CDR3 amino acids: CASSSYNEKLFF. CDR3 bases: TGTGCCAGCAGCTCCTATAATGAAAAACTGTTTTTT.

The chain couples TRBV6-1 to TRBJ2-7, with D perhaps TRBD1 (5 bases). Germline CDR1 reads MNHNS; CDR2 reads SASEGT. Trimming cost V 3 bases and J 12 bases, with 12 bases left between them. This CDR3 is built from 11 residues. CDR3 sequence reads: CASSEVQGWYF. DNA for the CDR3: TGTGCCAGCAGTGAGGTCCAGGGCTGGTACTTC.

This clone was picked up one time. V is TRBV18 and J is TRBJ2-2; 15 nucleotides align to TRBD2. J lost 4 bases, V lost 3 bases, and 6 bases had no gene match. The CDR3 has 18 residues. Germline CDR1 and CDR2: KGHSH and LQKENI. The CDR3 nucleotides are TGTGCCAGCTCACCGAGAGGACTAGCGGGAGGGGTCACCGGGGAGCTGTTTTTT. It encodes CASSPRGLAGGVTGELFF.

The chain links TRBV28 to TRBJ2-5; the match to TRBD2 covers 7 bases. V lost 6 bases to trimming and J lost 2 bases; unmatched junction nucleotides: 9. Germline-derived CDR1 and CDR2 are MDHEN and SYDVKM. The CDR3 sequence is 15 residues long. The CDR3 spells CASSLLGEGQETQYF. The CDR3, as DNA: TGTGCCAGCAGCCTGTTAGGGGAGGGACAAGAGACCCAGTACTTC.

The chain couples TRBV27 to TRBJ2-6; 8 bases line up with TRBD1. The CDR3 consists of 17 residues. The germline V gene has CDR1 MNHEY and CDR2 SMNVEV (reference sequence). V trimming: 5 bases; J trimming: 0 bases; junction bases outside the gene matches: 6. In nucleotides, the CDR3 is TGTGCCAGCAGTACCGGACAGGGAGGCTCTGGGGCCAACGTCCTGACTTTC. Amino acids: CASSTGQGGSGANVLTF.

The CDR3 loop reads CATQVGGRTSGIYNEQFF. The CDR3 nucleotides read TGTGCCACGCAGGTGGGTGGGAGGACTAGCGGGATCTACAATGAGCAGTTCTTC. The chain employs TRBV9 and TRBJ2-1; 12 bases are a match to TRBD2. The CDR3 totals 18 residues. Trimming took 9 bases from V and 3 from J; bases not matched to a gene: 16. Per the germline V gene, CDR1 is SGDLS and CDR2 is YYNGEE.

This chain links TRBV10-3 with TRBJ2-1, with D uncertain. Germline lookup yields CDR1 ENHRY and CDR2 SYGVKD. CDR3 length equals 13 residues. Trimming removed 3 bases from V and 4 bases from J, with 7 bases in between. CDR3 DNA: TGTGCCATCAGTGATACTGCGTACAATGAGCAGTTCTTC. Translated: CAISDTAYNEQFF.

The chain uses TRBV27 and TRBJ2-1; D not certain. CDR1 is MNHEY and CDR2 is SMNVEV in the germline V gene (reference sequence). Between the trimmed V and J ends, which lost 9 bases and 0 bases, there was a span of 9 bases. The CDR3 spans 13 residues. This CDR3 is CASKKSSYNEQFF. DNA for the CDR3: TGTGCCAGTAAGAAGAGCTCCTACAATGAGCAGTTCTTC.

The rearrangement joins TRBV27 to TRBJ2-1; 8 bases are a match to TRBD1. Trimming removed 1 base from V and 2 bases from J; junction bases left unmatched: 10. The CDR3 sequence is 18 residues long. Germline V gene sequence: CDR1 MNHEY, CDR2 SMNVEV (reference sequence). In nucleotides, the CDR3 is TGTGCCAGCAGTTTATTAGGGGGCCGACAGGGGACCTACAATGAGCAGTTCTTC. This sequence encodes CASSLLGGRQGTYNEQFF.

The chain combines TRBV14 with TRBJ2-2; 7 positions agree with TRBD1. Germline CDR1 reads SGHDN; CDR2 reads FVKESK. Trimming cost V 7 bases and J 0 bases; bases outside gene matches: 17. This CDR3 region has 19 residues. The CDR3 loop reads CASTPRGQPLSANTGELFF. The CDR3 DNA sequence: TGTGCCAGCACACCGAGGGGACAGCCACTATCGGCGAACACCGGGGAGCTGTTTTTT.

The CDR3 reads CASSPAGGALETQYF. The DNA for the CDR3 is TGTGCCAGCAGCCCAGCAGGGGGCGCGTTAGAGACCCAGTACTTC. The chain couples TRBV7-9 to TRBJ2-5, with TRBD1 matching 8 bases. CDR3 length: 15 amino acids. The trim removed 5 bases at V and 4 bases at J, leaving 9 bases unmatched. The germline V gene encodes CDR1 SEHNR and CDR2 FQNEAQ (reference sequence).

There are a few counts of this clone. The chain links TRBV5-4 to TRBJ2-2; TRBD2 matches 9 bases. V trimming: 2 bases; J trimming: 4 bases; junction bases outside the gene matches: 6. CDR1 is SGHNT, CDR2 YYREEE, per germline (reference sequence). The CDR3 is 16 amino acids. The CDR3 protein is CASSLGGRAGTGELFF. The CDR3 region has the DNA TGTGCCAGCAGCTTAGGCGGGAGGGCCGGCACCGGGGAGCTGTTTTTT.

This clone was picked up one time. The chain carries TRBV29-1 and TRBJ1-1, with D perhaps TRBD1 (6 bases). The ends were cut back, 1 base at V and 4 bases at J, with 16 bases in the middle. CDR1 and CDR2 (germline): SQVTM, ANQGSEA. CDR3 length equals 15 residues. For the CDR3, the DNA is TGCAGCGTTGAAGGGGACAAGGGCTGGGGCACTGAAGCTTTCTTT. This gives the protein CSVEGDKGWGTEAFF.

J is TRBJ1-4 and V is TRBV28; D is unclear. CDR3 size: 16 residues. Germline V gene sequence: CDR1 MDHEN, CDR2 SYDVKM. V dropped 2 bases and J dropped 3 bases, with 13 bases sitting between them. This CDR3 is CASSLVPGRPNEKLFF. The CDR3 nucleotides are TGTGCCAGCAGTTTAGTTCCTGGCAGGCCTAATGAAAAACTGTTTTTT.

The V call is TRBV6-1, the J call TRBJ1-3, with 7 bases fitting TRBD1. Germline lookup yields CDR1 MNHNS and CDR2 SASEGT. V lost 6 bases and J lost 4; bases outside the gene matches: 9. This CDR3 has 15 residues. CDR3 sequence reads: CASSPQGFQGNTIYF. The CDR3 nucleotides read TGTGCCAGCAGCCCACAGGGGTTTCAGGGAAACACCATATATTTT.

The CDR3 DNA is TGTGCCAGCAGCCAAGGAACAAACAGGTTCATCACCGGGGAGCTGTTTTTT. Protein product: CASSQGTNRFITGELFF. This chain joins TRBV4-2 and TRBJ2-2; D may be TRBD1 (5 bases). The CDR3 spans 17 residues. CDR1 is LGHNA and CDR2 is YNFKEQ in the germline V gene. V was shortened by 1 base and J by 4 bases, with 16 bases between the two germline ends.

The V gene is TRBV5-8, the J gene TRBJ2-7, with a weak D call TRBD2 (5 bases). V was shortened by 3 bases and J by 3 bases, with 10 bases between the two germline ends. CDR1 is SGHTS, CDR2 YDEGEE, per germline. The CDR3 has 13 residues. The CDR3 DNA reads TGTGCCAGCAGCTCCGGGGAGCGCTACGAGCAGTACTTC. Protein: CASSSGERYEQYF.